The source of this T cell receptor (beta chain) is a study of control samples from healthy donors and cancer patients. Using immunoSEQ multiplex PCR, the repertoire was profiled, and TCRdb retains in-frame clones only, with some absent. The sample has some 410,000 clones; 90% are singletons. The receptor comes from a man in his forties or fifties with head and neck cancer. The source material was PBMCs.

The chain's CDR3 is CASSTLAPTVDTQYF. The DNA of the CDR3 is TGTGCCAGCAGTACTCTAGCGCCAACCGTGGATACGCAGTATTTT. This chain uses TRBV28 with TRBJ2-3; possible D gene TRBD2, 6 bases. The germline V gene has CDR1 MDHEN and CDR2 SYDVKM. The germline V and J ends were trimmed by 5 bases and 6 bases, with 18 bases remaining between them. The CDR3 sequence is 15 residues long.